These 2 T cell receptor beta chains share one sample of origin, sequenced in a study of regulatory T cells in long-lasting Graves disease. Relying on iRepertoire HTBI primers and Arm-PCR of CDR3 regions, the team built TCR beta libraries. TCRdb used MiXCR to reprocess the multiplex PCR reads, holding one entry per CDR3 protein. The data hold 400,000 to 500,000 distinct CDR3 sequences, with 16% observed a single time. Time point described: newly diagnosed GD, antithyroid drugs for less than 3 months. PBMC-extracted RNA yielded the TCR library. These records were also assigned to another study, of T cells in Graves' hyperthyroidism and ophthalmopathy.

Sequenced material: peripheral blood mononuclear cells (PBMCs), taken at new diagnosis, from a patient treated with antithyroid drugs. The receptors derive from a woman in her thirties with Graves disease.

The table lists this clonotype with many counts. The chain has TRBV27 and TRBJ1-6; perhaps TRBD1 as D (5 bases). Germline V gene lookup returns CDR1 MNHEY and CDR2 SMNVEV (reference sequence). CDR3 length equals 15 residues. V was trimmed by 5 bases and J by 8 bases, leaving 16 bases between them. CDR3 in amino acids: CASSPRDSSYSPLHF. The CDR3 nucleotides read TGTGCCAGCAGTCCCCGGGACTCTTCGTATTCACCCCTCCACTTT.

This clonotype was seen ten or more times. V and J are TRBV27 and TRBJ1-5, with TRBD1 matching 10 bases. The CDR3 has 15 residues. Germline V CDR1 and CDR2: MNHEY, SMNVEV (reference sequence). The J segment lost 6 bases and the V segment lost 5 bases, leaving 7 bases of the junction unmatched. The CDR3 region is CASSPTGTGAQPQHF. CDR3 sequence (DNA): TGTGCCAGCAGTCCGACCGGGACAGGGGCTCAGCCCCAGCATTTT.